The clone carrying this T cell receptor beta chain occurred many times. Its antigen is not known. These data originate in a study of T cells after yellow fever vaccination. CDR3 length equals 12 residues. Trimming pared 4 bases from V and 6 bases from J, leaving 12 bases between. Germline loops: CDR1 SQVTM, CDR2 ANQGSEA. The 5'RACE template-switching step produced TCR cDNA and added a universal primer site and UMIs. TCRdb analysed the 5' RACE reads with MiXCR anew, one entry per CDR3 protein. The data contain approximately 330,000 distinct CDR3 sequences, about 4% of them singletons. Study-wide results and limits: Reappearance after the booster was seen for most primary-vaccination clones, at 95% to 96% CD4 and 70% to 90% CD8. FACS-sorted repertoires could contain abundant clonotypes contaminating from the bulk population.

The receptor comes from a man younger than 30 who received the YFV17D yellow fever vaccine. The sequenced sample was PBMCs, obtained 5 days after the yellow fever booster vaccination. The rearrangement uses TRBV29-1 and TRBJ1-2; no clear D gene. The CDR3 spells CSVVKGANGYTF. In nucleotides, the CDR3 is TGCAGCGTTGTGAAGGGCGCGAATGGCTACACCTTC.